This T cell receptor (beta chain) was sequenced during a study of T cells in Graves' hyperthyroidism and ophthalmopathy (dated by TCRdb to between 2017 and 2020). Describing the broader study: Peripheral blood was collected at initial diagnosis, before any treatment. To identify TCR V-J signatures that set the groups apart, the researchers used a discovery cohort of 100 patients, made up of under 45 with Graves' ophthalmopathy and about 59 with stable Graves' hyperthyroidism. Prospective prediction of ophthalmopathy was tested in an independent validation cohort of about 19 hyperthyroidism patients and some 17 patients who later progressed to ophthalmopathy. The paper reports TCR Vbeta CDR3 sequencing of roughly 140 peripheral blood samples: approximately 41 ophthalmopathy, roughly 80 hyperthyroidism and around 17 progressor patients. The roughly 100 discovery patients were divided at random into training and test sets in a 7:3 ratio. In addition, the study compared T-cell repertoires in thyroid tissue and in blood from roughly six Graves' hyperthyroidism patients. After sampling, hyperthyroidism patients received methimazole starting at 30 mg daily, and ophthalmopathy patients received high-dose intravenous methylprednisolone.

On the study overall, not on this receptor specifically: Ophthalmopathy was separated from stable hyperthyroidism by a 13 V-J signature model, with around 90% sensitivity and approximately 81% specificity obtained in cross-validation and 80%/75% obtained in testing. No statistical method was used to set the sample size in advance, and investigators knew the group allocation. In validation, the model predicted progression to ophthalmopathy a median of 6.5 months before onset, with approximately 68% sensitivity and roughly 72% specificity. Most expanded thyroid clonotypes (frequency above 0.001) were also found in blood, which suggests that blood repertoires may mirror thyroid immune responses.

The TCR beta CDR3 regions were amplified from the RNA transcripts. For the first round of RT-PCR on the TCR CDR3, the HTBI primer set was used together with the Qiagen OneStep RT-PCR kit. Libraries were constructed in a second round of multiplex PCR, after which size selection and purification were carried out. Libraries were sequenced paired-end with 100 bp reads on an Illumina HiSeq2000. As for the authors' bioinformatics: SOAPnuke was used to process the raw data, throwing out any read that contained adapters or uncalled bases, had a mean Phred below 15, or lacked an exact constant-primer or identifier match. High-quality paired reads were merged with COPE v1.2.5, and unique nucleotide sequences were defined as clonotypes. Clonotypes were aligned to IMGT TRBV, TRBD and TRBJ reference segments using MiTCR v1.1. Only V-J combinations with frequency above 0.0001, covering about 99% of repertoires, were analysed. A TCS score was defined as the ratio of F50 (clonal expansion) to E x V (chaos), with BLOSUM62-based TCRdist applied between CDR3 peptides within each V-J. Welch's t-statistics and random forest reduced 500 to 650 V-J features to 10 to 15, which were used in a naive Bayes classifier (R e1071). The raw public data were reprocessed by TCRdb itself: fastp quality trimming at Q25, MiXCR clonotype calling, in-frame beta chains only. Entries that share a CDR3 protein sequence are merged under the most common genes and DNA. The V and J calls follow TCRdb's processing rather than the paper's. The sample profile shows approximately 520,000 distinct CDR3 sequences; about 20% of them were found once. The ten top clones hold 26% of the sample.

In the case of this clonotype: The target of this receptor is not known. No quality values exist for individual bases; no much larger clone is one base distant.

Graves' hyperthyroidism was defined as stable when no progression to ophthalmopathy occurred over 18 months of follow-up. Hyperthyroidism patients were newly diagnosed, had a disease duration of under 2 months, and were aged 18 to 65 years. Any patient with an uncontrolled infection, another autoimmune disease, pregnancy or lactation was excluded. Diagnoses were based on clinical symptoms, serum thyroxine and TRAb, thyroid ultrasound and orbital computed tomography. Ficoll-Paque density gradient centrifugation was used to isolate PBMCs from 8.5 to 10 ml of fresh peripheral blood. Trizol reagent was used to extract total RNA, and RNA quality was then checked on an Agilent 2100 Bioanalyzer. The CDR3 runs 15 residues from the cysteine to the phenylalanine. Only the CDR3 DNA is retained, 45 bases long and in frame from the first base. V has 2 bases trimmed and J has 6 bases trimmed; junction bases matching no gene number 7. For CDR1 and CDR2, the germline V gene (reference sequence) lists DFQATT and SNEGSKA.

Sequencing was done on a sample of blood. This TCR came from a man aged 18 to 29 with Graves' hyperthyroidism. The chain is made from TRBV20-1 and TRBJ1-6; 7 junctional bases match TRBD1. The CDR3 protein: CSARRGDSLNSPLHF. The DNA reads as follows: TGCAGTGCTAGAAGGGGGGACAGCCTTAATTCACCCCTCCACTTT.